This is a list of T cell receptor beta chains from one sample in a study of blood T cell repertoires in COVID-19. Only in-frame clones appear in the TCRdb table, and some are missing; sequencing was by immunoSEQ multiplex PCR. Among some 400,000 clones listed, about 90% were seen once. Material for sequencing was PBMCs or T cells enriched from blood (not recorded which). These receptors all come from a woman younger than 45 who had recovered from COVID-19. Both conserved end residues are part of each CDR3. The D gene is left open where the match is weak. Size is stated for part of the rows, as once, few or many counts, or as a class when the clone is expanded.

j_gene	v_gene	d_gene	abundance	CDR3aa	CDR3nt
TRBJ1-4	TRBV2	TRBD1	NA	CANADRGRVNEKLFF	TGTGCCAACGCGGACAGGGGACGGGTCAACGAAAAACTGTTTTTT
TRBJ1-1	TRBV28	TRBD1	NA	CASLQGDLAFF	TGTGCCAGCCTACAGGGGGATTTAGCTTTCTTT
TRBJ1-2	TRBV4-2	TRBD1	NA	CASSRNRDSTNYGYTF	TGTGCCAGCAGCCGCAACCGGGACAGCACTAACTATGGCTACACCTTC
TRBJ2-3	TRBV13	NA	NA	CASSSGIGTDTQYF	TGTGCCAGCAGCTCCGGGATCGGCACAGATACGCAGTATTTT
TRBJ1-5	TRBV28	NA	NA	CASSLVANQPQHF	TGTGCCAGCAGTTTAGTGGCAAATCAGCCCCAGCATTTT
TRBJ1-5	TRBV19	NA	NA	CASTPEEQANRPQHF	TGTGCCAGTACCCCAGAGGAACAGGCGAACAGGCCCCAGCATTTT
TRBJ2-7	TRBV2	NA	NA	CASGDGTPFGPSSYEQYF	TGTGCCAGTGGCGACGGTACTCCGTTCGGCCCTAGCTCCTACGAGCAGTACTTC
TRBJ2-1	TRBV4-1	TRBD2	NA	CASSQVGRAPYNEQFF	TGCGCCAGCAGCCAAGTCGGGAGGGCCCCCTACAATGAGCAGTTCTTC
TRBJ1-6	TRBV6-1	TRBD1	once	CASSADRGPMANSPLHF	TGTGCCAGCAGTGCGGACAGGGGGCCCATGGCCAATTCACCCCTCCACTTT
TRBJ1-1	TRBV9	NA	once	CASSLNRVGTEAFF	TGTGCCAGCAGCCTAAACAGGGTTGGGACTGAAGCTTTCTTT
TRBJ2-7	TRBV7-9	TRBD2	NA	CASSLGWEGDGSYEQYF	TGTGCCAGCAGCTTAGGTTGGGAGGGCGACGGTTCCTACGAGCAGTACTTC
TRBJ2-7	TRBV5-1	TRBD1	once	CASSFGQGFIYEQYF	TGCGCCAGCAGCTTTGGACAGGGTTTTATCTACGAGCAGTACTTC
TRBJ1-4	TRBV19	NA	NA	CASTMTGASFLFF	TGTGCCAGTACCATGACAGGAGCATCCTTTCTGTTTTTT
TRBJ1-2	TRBV10-3	TRBD1	NA	CAISEGQGDTF	TGTGCCATCAGTGAGGGACAGGGAGACACCTTC
TRBJ2-3	TRBV9	NA	NA	CASSVDGGADTQYF	TGTGCCAGCAGCGTAGATGGGGGGGCGGATACGCAGTATTTT
TRBJ1-3	TRBV20-1	NA	NA	CSAAREDTIYF	TGCAGTGCTGCCAGGGAGGACACCATATATTTT